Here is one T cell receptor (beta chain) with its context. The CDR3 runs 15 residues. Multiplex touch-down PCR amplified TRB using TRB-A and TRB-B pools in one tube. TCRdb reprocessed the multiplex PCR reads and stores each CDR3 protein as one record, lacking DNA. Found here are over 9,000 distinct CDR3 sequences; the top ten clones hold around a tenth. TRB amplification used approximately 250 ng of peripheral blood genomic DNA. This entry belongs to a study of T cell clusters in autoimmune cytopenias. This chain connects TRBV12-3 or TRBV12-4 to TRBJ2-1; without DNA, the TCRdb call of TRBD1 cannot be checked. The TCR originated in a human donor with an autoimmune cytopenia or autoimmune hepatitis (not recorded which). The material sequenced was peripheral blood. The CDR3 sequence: CASSPGSNFYNEQFF.